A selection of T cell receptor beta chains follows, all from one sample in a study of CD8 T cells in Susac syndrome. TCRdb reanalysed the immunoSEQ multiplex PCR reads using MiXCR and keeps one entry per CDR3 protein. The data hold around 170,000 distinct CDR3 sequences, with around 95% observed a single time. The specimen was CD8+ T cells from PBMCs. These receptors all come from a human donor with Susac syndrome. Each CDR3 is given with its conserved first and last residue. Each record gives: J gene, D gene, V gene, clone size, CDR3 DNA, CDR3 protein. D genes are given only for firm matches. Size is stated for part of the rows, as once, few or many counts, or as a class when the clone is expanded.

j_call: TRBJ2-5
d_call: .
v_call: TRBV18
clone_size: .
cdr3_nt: TGTGCCAGCTCACCAGTGGGGAACAGGGAAACGGAGACCCAGTACTTC
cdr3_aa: CASSPVGNRETETQYF

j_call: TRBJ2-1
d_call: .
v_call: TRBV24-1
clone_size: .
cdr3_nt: TGTGCCACCAGTGATAGGCCGGGACCAATGGTCGATGAGCAGTTCTTC
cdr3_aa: CATSDRPGPMVDEQFF

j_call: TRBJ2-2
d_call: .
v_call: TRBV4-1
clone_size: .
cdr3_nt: TGCGCCAGCAGCCTCACCATCCAGCGGGTGAACACCGGGGAGCTGTTTTTT
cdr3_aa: CASSLTIQRVNTGELFF

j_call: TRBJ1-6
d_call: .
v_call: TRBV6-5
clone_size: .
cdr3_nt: TGTGCCAGCAGTTACTCCCCGGACGGCGAGAAAAGCTCCTATAATTCACCCCTCCACTTT
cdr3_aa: CASSYSPDGEKSSYNSPLHF

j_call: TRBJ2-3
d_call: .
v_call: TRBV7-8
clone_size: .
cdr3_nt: TGTGCCAGCAGCTTATTGGACTCTCAGGGTACGCAGTATTTT
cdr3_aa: CASSLLDSQGTQYF

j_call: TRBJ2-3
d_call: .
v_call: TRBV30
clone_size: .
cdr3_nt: TGTGCCTGGGCGGTGGATCTGTCGCAGTATTTT
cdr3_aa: CAWAVDLSQYF

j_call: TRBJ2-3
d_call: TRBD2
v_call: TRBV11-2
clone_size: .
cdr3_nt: TGTGCCAGCAGCTTAGCTTGGGGACTAGCGGGAGAGAGCACAGATACGCAGTATTTT
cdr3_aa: CASSLAWGLAGESTDTQYF

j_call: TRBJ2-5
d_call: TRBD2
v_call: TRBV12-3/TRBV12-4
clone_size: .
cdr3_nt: TGTGCCAGCAGTAGAGCGGGGGTAGGATCGGAGACCCAGTACTTC
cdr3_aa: CASSRAGVGSETQYF

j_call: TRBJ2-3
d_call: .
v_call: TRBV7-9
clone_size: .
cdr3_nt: TGTGCCAGCGGACAGCGGGACCGATCGGCGGATACGCAGTATTTT
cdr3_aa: CASGQRDRSADTQYF

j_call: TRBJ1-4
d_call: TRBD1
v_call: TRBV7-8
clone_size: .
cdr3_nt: TGTGCCAGCAGCTTATTAGGGACAGATGAAAAACTGTTTTTT
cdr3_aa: CASSLLGTDEKLFF

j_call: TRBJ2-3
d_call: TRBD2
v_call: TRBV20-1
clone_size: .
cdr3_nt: TGCAGTGCTAGAGATGCGGCTAGCGGGAGGGTCACAGATACGCAGTATTTT
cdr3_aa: CSARDAASGRVTDTQYF

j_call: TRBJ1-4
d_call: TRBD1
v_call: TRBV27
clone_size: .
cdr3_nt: TGTGCCAGCAGTAGACAGGGGGCTTTTGAAAAACTGTTTTTT
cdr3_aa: CASSRQGAFEKLFF

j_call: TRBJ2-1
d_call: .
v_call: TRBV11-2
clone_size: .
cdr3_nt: TGTGCCAGCAGCTTAGTACGGGGGCTATACAATGAGCAGTTCTTC
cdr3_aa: CASSLVRGLYNEQFF

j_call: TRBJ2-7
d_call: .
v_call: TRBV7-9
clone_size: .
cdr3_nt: TGTGCCAGCATCGACAGTCGACGAACCTACGAGCAGTACTTC
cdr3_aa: CASIDSRRTYEQYF

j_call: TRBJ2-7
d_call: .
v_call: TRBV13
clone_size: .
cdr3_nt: TGTGCCAGCAGCTTAGGTCCTGCACCGGGGGAGCAGTACTTC
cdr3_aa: CASSLGPAPGEQYF

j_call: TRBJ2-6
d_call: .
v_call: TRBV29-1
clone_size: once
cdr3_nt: TGCAGCGTTGACGGGGCTGGGGCCAACGTCCTGACTTTC
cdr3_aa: CSVDGAGANVLTF

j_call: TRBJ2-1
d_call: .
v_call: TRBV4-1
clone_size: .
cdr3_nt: TGCGCCAGCAGCATACGGGACGGTGCAAACGATGAGCAGTTCTTC
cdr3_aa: CASSIRDGANDEQFF

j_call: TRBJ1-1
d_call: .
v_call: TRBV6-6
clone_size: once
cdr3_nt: TGTGCCAGCAGCCCGACGTTCAACACTGAAGCTTTCTTT
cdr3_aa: CASSPTFNTEAFF

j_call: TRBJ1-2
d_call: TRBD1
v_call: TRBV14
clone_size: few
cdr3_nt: TGTGCCAGCAGCCAAACAGGGGTTGGCTACACCTTC
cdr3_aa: CASSQTGVGYTF

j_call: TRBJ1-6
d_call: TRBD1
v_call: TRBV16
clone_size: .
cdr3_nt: TGTGCCAGCAGCCTGACAGGGACCTCACCCCTCCACTTT
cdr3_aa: CASSLTGTSPLHF

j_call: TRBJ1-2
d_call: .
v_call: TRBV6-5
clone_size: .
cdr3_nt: TGTGCCAGCAGTTACGGGGGAAGGGATGGCTACACCTTC
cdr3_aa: CASSYGGRDGYTF

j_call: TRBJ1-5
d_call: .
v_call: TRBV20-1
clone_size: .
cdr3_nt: TGCAGTGCTACCGCCGGGCTAGGGCAGCCCCAGCATTTT
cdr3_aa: CSATAGLGQPQHF

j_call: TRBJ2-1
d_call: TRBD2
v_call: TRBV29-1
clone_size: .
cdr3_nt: TGCAGCGGAAAGACTAGCGGGTTTTTGAATGAGCAGTTCTTC
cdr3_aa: CSGKTSGFLNEQFF

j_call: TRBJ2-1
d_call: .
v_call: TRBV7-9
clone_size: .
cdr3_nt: TGTGCCAGCAGCTCGACAGGACACTCCTACAATGAGCAGTTCTTC
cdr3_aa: CASSSTGHSYNEQFF